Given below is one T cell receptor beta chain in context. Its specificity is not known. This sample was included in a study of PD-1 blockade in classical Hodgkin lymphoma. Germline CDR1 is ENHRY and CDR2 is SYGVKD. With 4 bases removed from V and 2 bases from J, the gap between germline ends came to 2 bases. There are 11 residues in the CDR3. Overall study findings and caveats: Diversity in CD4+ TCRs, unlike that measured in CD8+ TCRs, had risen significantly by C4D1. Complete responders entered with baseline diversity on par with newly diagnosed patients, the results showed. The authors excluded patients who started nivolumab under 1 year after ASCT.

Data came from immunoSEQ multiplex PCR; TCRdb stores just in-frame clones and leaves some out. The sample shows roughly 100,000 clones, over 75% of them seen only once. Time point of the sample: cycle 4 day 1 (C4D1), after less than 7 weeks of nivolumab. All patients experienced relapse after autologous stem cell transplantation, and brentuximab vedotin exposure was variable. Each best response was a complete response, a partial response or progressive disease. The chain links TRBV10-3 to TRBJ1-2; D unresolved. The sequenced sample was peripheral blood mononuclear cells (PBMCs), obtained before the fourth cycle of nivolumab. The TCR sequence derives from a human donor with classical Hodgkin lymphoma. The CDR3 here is CAISVNYGYTF. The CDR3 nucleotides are TGTGCCATCAGTGTCAACTATGGCTACACCTTC.